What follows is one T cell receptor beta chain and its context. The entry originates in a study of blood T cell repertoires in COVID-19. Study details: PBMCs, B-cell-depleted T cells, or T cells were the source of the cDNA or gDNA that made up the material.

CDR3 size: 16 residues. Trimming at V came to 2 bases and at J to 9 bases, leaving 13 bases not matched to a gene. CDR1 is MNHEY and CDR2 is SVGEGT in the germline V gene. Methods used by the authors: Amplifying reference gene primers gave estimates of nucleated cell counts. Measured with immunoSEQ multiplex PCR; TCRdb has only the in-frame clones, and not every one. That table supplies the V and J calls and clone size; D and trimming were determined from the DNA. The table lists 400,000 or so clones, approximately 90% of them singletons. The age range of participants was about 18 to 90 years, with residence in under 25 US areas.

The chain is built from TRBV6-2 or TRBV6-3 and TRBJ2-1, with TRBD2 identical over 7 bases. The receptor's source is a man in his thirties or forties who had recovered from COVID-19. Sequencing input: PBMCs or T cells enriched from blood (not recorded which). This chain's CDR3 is CASSYMERDVSFEQFF. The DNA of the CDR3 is TGTGCCAGCAGTTACATGGAGCGGGATGTTAGTTTTGAGCAGTTCTTC.